These T cell receptor beta chains were read from a single sample in a study of T cells in tumors after PD-1 blockade. Here immunoSEQ multiplex PCR was the method, and the copy in TCRdb shows in-frame clones only, minus some. The profile shows 60,000 to 70,000 clones, 74% of them singletons. This specimen was PBMCs, taken after anti-PD-1 treatment. Receptors were obtained from a human donor with basal cell carcinoma. The CDR3 runs from the conserved cysteine through the conserved F or W. The D gene is left open where the match is weak. A clone size is listed for some rows: how often the clone was seen (once, few, many), or a class if it is expanded.

d_call,v_call,j_call,clone_size,cdr3_nt,cdr3_aa
.,TRBV7-8,TRBJ1-1,.,TGTGCCAGCAGCTTACGTGAGGGCACGAACACTGAAGCTTTCTTT,CASSLREGTNTEAFF
TRBD1,TRBV5-5,TRBJ2-7,.,TGTGCCAGCAGCTTGGGGACAGGGAGATACGAGCAGTACTTC,CASSLGTGRYEQYF
TRBD1,TRBV3-1/TRBV3-2,TRBJ1-2,once,TGTGCCAGCAGCCACGGTTTGACCGACAGGGGTTATGGCTACACCTTC,CASSHGLTDRGYGYTF
.,TRBV6-5,TRBJ2-3,.,TGTGCCAGCAGGAAGGCAGATACGCAGTATTTT,CASRKADTQYF
.,TRBV11-3,TRBJ2-5,.,TGTGCCAGCAGCTTGTTTTCGGAGGAGACCCAGTACTTC,CASSLFSEETQYF
.,TRBV3-1/TRBV3-2,TRBJ1-1,.,TGTGCCAGCAGCCAACGGGATCAGGGGAGGGCTGAAGCTTTCTTT,CASSQRDQGRAEAFF
.,TRBV30,TRBJ2-7,.,TGTGCCTGGGCGGCGGGTTCCTACGAGCAGTACTTC,CAWAAGSYEQYF
TRBD1,TRBV7-8,TRBJ1-1,.,TGTGCCAGCAGCTTTTTAACCCGGGACAGGGGATCAGGAGCTTTCTTT,CASSFLTRDRGSGAFF
TRBD2,TRBV19,TRBJ2-7,.,TGTGCCAGTAGTATAGTGGGGACTAGCGGATCCTACGAGCAGTACTTC,CASSIVGTSGSYEQYF
TRBD2,TRBV15,TRBJ2-5,.,TGTGCCACCAGCCGCGGGACTAGTCCACCCCAAGAGACCCAGTACTTC,CATSRGTSPPQETQYF
.,TRBV5-4,TRBJ2-1,.,TGTGCCAGCAGCCCCGAGGTAGGGAACTACAATGAGCAGTTCTTC,CASSPEVGNYNEQFF
TRBD2,TRBV3-1/TRBV3-2,TRBJ2-1,.,TGTGCCAGCAGCCAACGGACTAGCGGGGGGGCAGGTGAGCAGTTCTTC,CASSQRTSGGAGEQFF
TRBD2,TRBV14,TRBJ2-3,few,TGTGCCAGCAGCCAACGAAGGGGAGGGACCACCCCAGATACGCAGTATTTT,CASSQRRGGTTPDTQYF
.,TRBV18,TRBJ2-7,.,TGTGCCAGCTCAAGCCGGGACCGAGCCTTCTACGAGCAGTACTTC,CASSSRDRAFYEQYF
.,TRBV6-5,TRBJ2-5,.,TGTGCCACTGGAGGGGGGGGCCAAGAGACCCAGTACTTC,CATGGGGQETQYF
.,TRBV19,TRBJ2-6,once,TGTGCCAGTACAAGCTCTGGGGCCAACGTCCTGACTTTC,CASTSSGANVLTF
.,TRBV20-1,TRBJ2-7,.,TGCAGTGCTAGCGGACAGAACGAGCAGTACTTC,CSASGQNEQYF
TRBD1,TRBV3-1/TRBV3-2,TRBJ2-6,.,TGTGCCAGCAGCCTAGGACAGGCTGGGGCCAACGTCCTGACTTTC,CASSLGQAGANVLTF
.,TRBV19,TRBJ1-4,.,TGTGCCAGTAGTATTCGGCAATACGAAAAACTGTTTTTT,CASSIRQYEKLFF
TRBD2,TRBV6-1,TRBJ2-4,.,TGTGCCAGCAGTGAAGAGAGCGGGGGGGTGTCCAAAAACATTCAGTACTTC,CASSEESGGVSKNIQYF
TRBD2,TRBV3-1/TRBV3-2,TRBJ2-7,.,TGTGCCAGCAGACCTAGACGGGGACTAGCGGGGGCCGAGCAGTACTTC,CASRPRRGLAGAEQYF
TRBD1,TRBV13,TRBJ2-5,.,TGTGCCAGCAGCGCCGGGACAGGCCAAGAGACCCAGTACTTC,CASSAGTGQETQYF
TRBD1,TRBV7-9,TRBJ2-7,few,TGTGCCAGCAGCTTTCGGACAGGGGGCGAGCAGTACTTC,CASSFRTGGEQYF
TRBD2,TRBV2,TRBJ2-2,.,TGTGCCAGCAGTGATGCCAGCGGGGGGGTATTAGGCACCGGGGAGCTGTTTTTT,CASSDASGGVLGTGELFF
.,TRBV19,TRBJ1-1,few,TGTGCCAGTAGCAAAGGAATCCGTAGCAATATGAACACTGAAGCTTTCTTT,CASSKGIRSNMNTEAFF
.,TRBV7-9,TRBJ1-1,.,TGTGCCAGCAGCTTAGCGCGAGGGAGAAGGACTGAAGCTTTCTTT,CASSLARGRRTEAFF
TRBD2,TRBV27,TRBJ2-1,.,TGTGCCAGCAGCTCGGGGAGGCTAGCGGGGGTCAATGAGCAGTTCTTC,CASSSGRLAGVNEQFF